This T cell receptor (beta chain) was captured by sequencing in a study of CD8 T cells in Susac syndrome. This CDR3 has 15 amino acids. Reverse transcription used roughly 0.5 to 1 ug RNA and random hexamers. Multiplex immunoSEQ PCR targeted 54 Vbeta and 13 Jbeta TCR beta segments. From the immunoSEQ multiplex PCR reads, TCRdb called clonotypes with MiXCR, one entry per CDR3 protein. Seen here are some 110,000 distinct CDR3 sequences, about 95% observed once, and the top ten hold more than 0.075%. Purification of the CD8+ and CD4+ T cells relied on negative isolation, and TEMRA cells underwent FACS enrichment.

The genes are TRBV21-1 and TRBJ1-2; TRBD1 was called by the table and not checked on the DNA. TRBV21-1 is labeled a pseudogene. Sequences were obtained from CD4+ T cells from PBMCs. The TCR sequence derives from a human donor in good health. The CDR3 spells CASCLDRRSNYGYTF. The DNA of the CDR3 is TGTGCCTCTTGTCTGGACAGAAGGTCTAACTATGGCTACACCTTC.